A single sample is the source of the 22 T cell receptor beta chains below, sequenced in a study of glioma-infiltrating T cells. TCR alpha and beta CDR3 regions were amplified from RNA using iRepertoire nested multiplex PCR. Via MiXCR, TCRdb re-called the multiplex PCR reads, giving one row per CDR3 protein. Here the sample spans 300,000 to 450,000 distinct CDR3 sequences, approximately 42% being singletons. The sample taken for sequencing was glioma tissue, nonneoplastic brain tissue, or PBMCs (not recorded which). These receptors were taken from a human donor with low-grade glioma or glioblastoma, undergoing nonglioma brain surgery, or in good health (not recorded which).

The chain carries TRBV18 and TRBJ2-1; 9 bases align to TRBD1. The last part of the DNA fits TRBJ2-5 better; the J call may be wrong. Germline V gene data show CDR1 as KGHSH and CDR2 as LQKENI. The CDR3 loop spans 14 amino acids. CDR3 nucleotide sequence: TGTGCCAGCTCACAACGGACAGGGGAAGAGACCCAGTACTTC. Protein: CASSQRTGEETQYF.

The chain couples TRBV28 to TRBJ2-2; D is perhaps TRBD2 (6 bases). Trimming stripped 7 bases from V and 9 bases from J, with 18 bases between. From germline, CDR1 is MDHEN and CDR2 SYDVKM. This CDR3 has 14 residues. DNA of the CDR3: TGTGCCAGCAAGAGGCCAGGCGGGACCTGGGAGCTGTTTTTT. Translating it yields CASKRPGGTWELFF. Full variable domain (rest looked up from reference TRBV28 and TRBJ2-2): DVKVTQSSRYLVKRTGEKVFLECVQDMDHENMFWYRQDPGLGLRLIYFSYDVKMKEKGDIPEGYSVSREKKERFSLILESASTNQTSMYLCASKRPGGTWELFFGEGSRLTVL.

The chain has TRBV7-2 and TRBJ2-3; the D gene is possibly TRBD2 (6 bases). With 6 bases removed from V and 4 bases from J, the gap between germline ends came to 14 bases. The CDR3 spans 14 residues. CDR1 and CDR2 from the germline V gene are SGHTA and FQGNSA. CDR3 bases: TGTGCCAGCAGTCCCGGGGGAGATGCAGATACGCAGTATTTT. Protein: CASSPGGDADTQYF. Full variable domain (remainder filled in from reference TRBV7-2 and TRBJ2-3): GAGVSQSPSNKVTEKGKDVELRCDPISGHTALYWYRQSLGQGLEFLIYFQGNSAPDKSGLPSDRFSAERTGGSVSTLTIQRTQQEDSAVYLCASSPGGDADTQYFGPGTRLTVL.

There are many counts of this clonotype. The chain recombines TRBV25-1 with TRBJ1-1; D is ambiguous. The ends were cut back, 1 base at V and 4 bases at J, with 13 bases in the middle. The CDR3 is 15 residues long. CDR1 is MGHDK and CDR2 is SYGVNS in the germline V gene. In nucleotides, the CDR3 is TGTGCCAGCAGTGAATCGCTGGGCCCGGGCACTGAAGCTTTCTTT. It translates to CASSESLGPGTEAFF.

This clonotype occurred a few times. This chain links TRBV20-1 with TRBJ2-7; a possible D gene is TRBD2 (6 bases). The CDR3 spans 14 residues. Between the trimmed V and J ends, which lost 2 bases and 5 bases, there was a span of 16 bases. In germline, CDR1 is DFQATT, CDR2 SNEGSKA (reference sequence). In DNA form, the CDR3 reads TGCAGTGCTAGACTCTGGGACTCGGAGGACGAGCAGTACTTC. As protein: CSARLWDSEDEQYF.

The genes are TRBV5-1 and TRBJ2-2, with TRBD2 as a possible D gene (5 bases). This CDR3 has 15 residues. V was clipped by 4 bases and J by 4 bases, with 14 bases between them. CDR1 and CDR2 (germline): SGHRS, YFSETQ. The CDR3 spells CASSTPGITTGELFF. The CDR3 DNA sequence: TGCGCCAGCAGCACACCCGGGATAACCACCGGGGAGCTGTTTTTT. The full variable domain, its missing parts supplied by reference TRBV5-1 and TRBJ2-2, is KAGVTQTPRYLIKTRGQQVTLSCSPISGHRSVSWYQQTPGQGLQFLFEYFSETQRNKGNFPGRFSGRQFSNSRSEMNVSTLELGDSALYLCASSTPGITTGELFFGEGSRLTVL.

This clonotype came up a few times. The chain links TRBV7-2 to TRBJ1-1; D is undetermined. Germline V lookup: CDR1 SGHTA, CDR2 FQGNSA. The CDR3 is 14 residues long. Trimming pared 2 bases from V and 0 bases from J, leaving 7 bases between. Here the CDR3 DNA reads TGTGCCAGCAGCTTAACAGCGTTGAACACTGAAGCTTTCTTT. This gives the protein CASSLTALNTEAFF.

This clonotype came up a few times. CDR3 DNA sequence: TGCAGTGCCTCAGGCGGGTCCCCCACTGAAGCTTTCTTT. Protein: CSASGGSPTEAFF. The gene calls are TRBV20-1 and TRBJ1-1; no firm D call. Trimming removed 6 bases from V and 4 bases from J, with 15 bases in between. In germline, CDR1 is DFQATT, CDR2 SNEGSKA (reference sequence). The CDR3 has 13 residues.

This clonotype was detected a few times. The CDR3 DNA sequence: TGCGCCAGCAGCCCGGACGGCTATAGCAATCAGCCCCAGCATTTT. The encoded protein is CASSPDGYSNQPQHF. The chain is built from TRBV5-1 and TRBJ1-5; D gene uncertain. V was cut by 4 bases and J by 0 bases, with 11 bases left in between. This CDR3 has 15 residues. Germline CDR1 and CDR2: SGHRS and YFSETQ.

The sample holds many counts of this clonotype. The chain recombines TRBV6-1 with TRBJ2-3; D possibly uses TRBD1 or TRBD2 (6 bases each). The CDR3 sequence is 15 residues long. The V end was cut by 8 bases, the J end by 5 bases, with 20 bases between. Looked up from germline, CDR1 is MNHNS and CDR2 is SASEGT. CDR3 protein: CASVTTRGGIDTQYF. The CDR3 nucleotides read TGTGCCAGCGTAACGACTAGAGGGGGGATAGATACGCAGTATTTT.

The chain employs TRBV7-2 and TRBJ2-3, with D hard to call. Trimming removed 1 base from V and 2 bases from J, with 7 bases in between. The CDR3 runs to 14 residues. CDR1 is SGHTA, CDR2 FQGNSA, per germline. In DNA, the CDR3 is TGTGCCAGCAGCTTAGTCACCTACACAGATACGCAGTATTTT. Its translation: CASSLVTYTDTQYF. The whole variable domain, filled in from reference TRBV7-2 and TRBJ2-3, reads GAGVSQSPSNKVTEKGKDVELRCDPISGHTALYWYRQSLGQGLEFLIYFQGNSAPDKSGLPSDRFSAERTGGSVSTLTIQRTQQEDSAVYLCASSLVTYTDTQYFGPGTRLTVL.

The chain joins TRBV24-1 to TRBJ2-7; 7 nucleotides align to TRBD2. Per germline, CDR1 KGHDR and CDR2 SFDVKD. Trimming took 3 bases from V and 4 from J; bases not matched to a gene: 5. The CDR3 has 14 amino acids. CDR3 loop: CATSDPTGGYEQYF. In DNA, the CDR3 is TGTGCCACCAGTGATCCGACGGGGGGATACGAGCAGTACTTC.

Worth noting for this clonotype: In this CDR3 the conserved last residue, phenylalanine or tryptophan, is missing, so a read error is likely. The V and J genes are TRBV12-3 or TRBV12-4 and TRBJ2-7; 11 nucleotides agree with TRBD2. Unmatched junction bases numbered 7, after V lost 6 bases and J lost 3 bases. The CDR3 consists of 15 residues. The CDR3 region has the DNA TGTGCCAGCAGCGTTACTAGCGGGAGTTACTACGAGCAGTACATC. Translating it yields CASSVTSGSYYEQYI.

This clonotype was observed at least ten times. This chain's CDR3 is CASSHGTDTQYF. Here the CDR3 DNA reads TGTGCCAGCAGTCACGGGACAGATACGCAGTATTTT. This chain connects TRBV27 to TRBJ2-3; D uncertain. This CDR3 comprises 12 residues. The germline V gene has CDR1 MNHEY and CDR2 SMNVEV (reference sequence). The germline V and J ends were trimmed by 5 bases and 3 bases, with 6 bases remaining between them.

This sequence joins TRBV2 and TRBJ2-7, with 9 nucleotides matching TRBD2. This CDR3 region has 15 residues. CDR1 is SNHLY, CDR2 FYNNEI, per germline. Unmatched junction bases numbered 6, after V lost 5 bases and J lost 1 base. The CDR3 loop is CASSPLAGNSYEQYF. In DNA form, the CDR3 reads TGTGCCAGCAGTCCGCTAGCGGGGAATTCCTACGAGCAGTACTTC.

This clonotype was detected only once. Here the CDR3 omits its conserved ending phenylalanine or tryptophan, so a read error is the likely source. The CDR3 protein is CASSSIRGGVYGYTL. The CDR3 DNA reads TGTGCCAGCAGTTCTATCCGAGGGGGGGTCTATGGCTACACCCTC. The gene calls are TRBV28 and TRBJ1-2; TRBD1 might be the D (6 bases). Trimming removed 4 bases from V and 4 bases from J, with 16 bases in between. Germline loops: CDR1 MDHEN, CDR2 SYDVKM. This CDR3 region has 15 residues.

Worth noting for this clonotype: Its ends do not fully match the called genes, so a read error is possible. The CDR3: CSAREYGYEQYF. The CDR3 nucleotides are TGCAGTGCTCGAGAGTATGGGTACGAGCAGTACTTC. The V gene is TRBV20-1, the J gene TRBJ2-7; D unresolved. This CDR3 contains 12 residues. Germline lookup yields CDR1 DFQATT and CDR2 SNEGSKA (reference sequence).

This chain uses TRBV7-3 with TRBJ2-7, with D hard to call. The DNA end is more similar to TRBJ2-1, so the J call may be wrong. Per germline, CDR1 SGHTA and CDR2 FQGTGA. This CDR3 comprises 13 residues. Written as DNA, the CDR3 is TGTGCCAGCAGCTTAATGGGTTCCAATGAGCAGTTCTTC. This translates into CASSLMGSNEQFF.

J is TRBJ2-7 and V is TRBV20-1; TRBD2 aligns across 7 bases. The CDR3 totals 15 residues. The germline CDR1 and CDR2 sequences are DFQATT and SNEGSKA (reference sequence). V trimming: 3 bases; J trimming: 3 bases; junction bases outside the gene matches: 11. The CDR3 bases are TGCAGTGCTAGGTACCCTAGCGGACTAAACTACGAGCAGTACTTC. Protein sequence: CSARYPSGLNYEQYF.

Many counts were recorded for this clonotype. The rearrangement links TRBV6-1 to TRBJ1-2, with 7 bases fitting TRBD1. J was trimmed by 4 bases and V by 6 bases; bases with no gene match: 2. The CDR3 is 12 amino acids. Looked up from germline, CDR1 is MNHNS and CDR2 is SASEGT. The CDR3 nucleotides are TGTGCCAGCAGCGACAGGGCCTATGGCTACACCTTC. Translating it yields CASSDRAYGYTF.

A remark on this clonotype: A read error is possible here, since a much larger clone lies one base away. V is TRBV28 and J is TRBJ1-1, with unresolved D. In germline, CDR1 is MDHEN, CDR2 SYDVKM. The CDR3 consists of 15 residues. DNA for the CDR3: TGTGGCAGCAGTCTTCTCTCGAGCTGGGACACTGAAGCTTTCTTT. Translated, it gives CGSSLLSSWDTEAFF.

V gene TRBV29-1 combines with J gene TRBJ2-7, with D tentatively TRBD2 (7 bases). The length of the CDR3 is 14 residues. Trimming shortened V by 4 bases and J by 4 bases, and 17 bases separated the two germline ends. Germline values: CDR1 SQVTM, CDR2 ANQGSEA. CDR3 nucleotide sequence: TGCAGCGTTGGAACAAGAAGGGGGGGTTACGAGCAGTACTTC. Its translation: CSVGTRRGGYEQYF.